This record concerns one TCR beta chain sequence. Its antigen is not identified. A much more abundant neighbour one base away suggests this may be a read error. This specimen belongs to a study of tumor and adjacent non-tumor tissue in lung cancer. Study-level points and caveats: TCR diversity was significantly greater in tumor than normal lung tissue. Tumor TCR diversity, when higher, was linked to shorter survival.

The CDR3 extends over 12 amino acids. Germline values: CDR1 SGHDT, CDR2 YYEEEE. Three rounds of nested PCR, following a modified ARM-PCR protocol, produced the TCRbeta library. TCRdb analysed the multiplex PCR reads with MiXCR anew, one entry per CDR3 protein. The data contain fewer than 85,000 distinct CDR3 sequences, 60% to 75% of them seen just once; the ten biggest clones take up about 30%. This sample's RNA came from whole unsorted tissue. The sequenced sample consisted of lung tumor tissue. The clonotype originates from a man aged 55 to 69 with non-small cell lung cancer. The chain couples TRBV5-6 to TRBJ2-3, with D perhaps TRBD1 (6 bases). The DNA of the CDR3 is TGTGCCAGCGGCTTAGGGACAAATACGCAGTATTTT. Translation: CASGLGTNTQYF.